What follows describes a single TCR beta chain. Its antigen remains unidentified. Nothing much larger sits one base from this clone, and base qualities are not available. This sample stems from a study of blood T cell repertoires in COVID-19 (dated by TCRdb to about 2020). Context from the whole study: Collaborator samples came from the United States, Italy and Spain and covered acute and convalescent phases of COVID-19. The prospective study material was composed of cDNA or gDNA derived from T cells, B-cell-depleted T cells, or PBMCs. The repertoires were released in a freely available public database meant as a resource for research on the immune response to SARS-CoV-2. The samples were drawn from the first 160 participants of the ongoing ImmuneRACE study and from over 950 subjects provided by 6 global collaborators. Where HLA class I and class II types were available, the types were taken from metadata supplied by the sample provider, not from assay-based typing. The sample metadata nearly always contained a de-identified subject ID, COVID-19 status, age in years and sex. Deeply sampled blood TCRbeta repertoires from subjects exposed to, actively infected with, or recovered from COVID-19 were included in the dataset. The paper's findings and limits, for the study overall: Clinical and demographic metadata were provided uncurated, with the amount varying by source and participant.

TCRbeta CDR3 regions were amplified from genomic DNA using the immunoSEQ Assay, a bias-controlled multiplex PCR. For the original study's pipeline: Within the assay, amplification of reference gene primers was used to estimate how many nucleated cells each sample contained. To quantify the absolute abundance of each unique TCRbeta CDR3 rearrangement, sequence reads were collapsed and filtered. For each sample, productive Simpson clonality was calculated as the square root of Simpson's diversity index over productive rearrangements. The source is immuneACCESS, and TCRdb retained only in-frame sequences with V and J called. Part of the clones is not carried over; for the studies checked, unresolved V genes explain less than half of this, and the remainder is unexplained. The V and J calls and clone size are taken from that table; D and trimming were inferred from the DNA. For this sample the table gives some 420,000 clones, of which approximately 92% were detected only once. 0.95% to 1.2% of the sample comes from the top ten.

Participants in the prospective study were enrolled through a virtual design, were aged roughly 18 to 100 years, and lived in roughly 26 United States geographic areas. Cohort assignment in the prospective study relied on participant-reported clinical history from a screening survey and a study questionnaire. Recovered participants in ImmuneRACE Cohort 3 were defined as having two consecutive negative NP/OP PCR tests, clearance from a healthcare professional, or resolution of symptoms. In the prospective study, mobile phlebotomists collected whole blood, serum and a nasopharyngeal or oropharyngeal swab from each participant. Prospective study participants could optionally give additional blood draws and questionnaires over an approximately two-month period. Prospective study blood samples were shipped either frozen or at room temperature before DNA extraction. The V and J ends are trimmed by 5 bases and 1 base, leaving 12 bases between them. CDR1 GTSNPN and CDR2 SVGIG are derived from the germline V gene (reference sequence). The CDR3 runs 14 amino acids, cysteine and phenylalanine included. The DNA shown is the 42-base CDR3, in frame from base 1.

The origin of this receptor is a man younger than 40 who had recovered from COVID-19. The source material was PBMCs or T cells enriched from blood (not recorded which). Recombination linked TRBV30 to TRBJ2-1; perhaps TRBD1 is the D gene, with 6 bases matching. Here is the DNA: TGTGCCTGGTCCTGGGGGCTTTCCTACAATGAGCAGTTCTTC. Protein translation: CAWSWGLSYNEQFF.